This T cell receptor (beta chain) came from a study of blood T cell repertoires in COVID-19. Study at large: Whether acute or convalescent, the COVID-19 samples came from the United States, Italy and Spain. T cells, B-cell-depleted T cells, or PBMCs supplied cDNA or gDNA.

Germline CDR1 and CDR2: ENHRY and SYGVKD. This CDR3 spans 14 amino acids. The trim removed 6 bases at V and 3 bases at J, leaving 4 bases unmatched. Participants, about 18 to 95 years old, spanned approximately 26 US areas. TCRdb's copy holds only in-frame clones and misses some; the assay was immunoSEQ multiplex PCR. The sample contains 200,000 to 250,000 clones, 80% of which appear only once. The chain uses TRBV10-3 and TRBJ2-5, with 10 bases that match TRBD1. This sequence was found in a woman aged 35 to 49 with acute COVID-19. The sample consisted of PBMCs or T cells enriched from blood (not recorded which). DNA for the CDR3: TGTGCCATCAGGCCCGGGACAGGGGAAGAGACCCAGTACTTC. Amino acid sequence: CAIRPGTGEETQYF.